The rows below give T cell receptor beta chains drawn from one sample of a study of blood T cell repertoires in COVID-19. Data came from immunoSEQ multiplex PCR; TCRdb stores just in-frame clones and leaves some out. The sample carries around 370,000 clones, roughly 90% recorded once. Specimen: peripheral blood. These TCRs come from a woman in her seventies with COVID-19, enrolled during active disease. The CDR3 runs from the conserved cysteine through the conserved F or W. D genes are given only for firm matches. A row's size may be missing; if present it is once, few, many or a size class.

v_call	j_call	clone_size	d_call	cdr3_nt	cdr3_aa
TRBV5-1	TRBJ2-3	.	.	TGCGCCAGCAGCTACGACAGGGATACGCAGTATTTT	CASSYDRDTQYF
TRBV6-5	TRBJ1-1	.	.	TGTGCCAGCAGTTACGGAATCACAGGGATGGACACTGAAGCTTTCTTT	CASSYGITGMDTEAFF
TRBV5-4	TRBJ1-1	.	TRBD1	TGTGCCAGCAGCACCTGGGACAGCTTGAACACTGAAGCTTTCTTT	CASSTWDSLNTEAFF
TRBV19	TRBJ1-3	.	.	TGTGCCAGTAGTGCGGACACCAACTCTGGAAACACCATATATTTT	CASSADTNSGNTIYF
TRBV19	TRBJ2-7	.	.	TGTGCCAGTAGTAGCGGGGGCCTACCGTCCTACGAGCAGTACTTC	CASSSGGLPSYEQYF
TRBV28	TRBJ1-6	.	.	TGTGCCAGCACCCGACCGACAGTTGATAATTCACCCCTCCACTTT	CASTRPTVDNSPLHF
TRBV20-1	TRBJ1-2	.	.	TGCAGTGCTAGTTCAGGGGTGAGCTATGGCTACACCTTC	CSASSGVSYGYTF
TRBV11-1	TRBJ1-1	.	.	TGTGCCAGCAGCTTAAGTTGGCAGGGTACTGAAGCTTTCTTT	CASSLSWQGTEAFF
TRBV4-1	TRBJ1-2	.	.	TGCGCCAGCAGCCTCGTAGGGGGTAACTATGGCTACACCTTC	CASSLVGGNYGYTF
TRBV4-3	TRBJ2-3	.	.	TGCGCCAGCAGCCGGGGCGAGAATTGGGGTAGCACAGATACGCAGTATTTT	CASSRGENWGSTDTQYF
TRBV28	TRBJ1-5	.	.	TGTGCCAGCAATCGGGGGTTATACAATCAGCCCCAGCATTTT	CASNRGLYNQPQHF
TRBV29-1	TRBJ1-4	.	TRBD1	TGCAGCGTTTCGGGACAGGATAATGAAAAACTGTTTTTT	CSVSGQDNEKLFF
TRBV6-4	TRBJ1-1	.	TRBD1	TGTGCCAGCAGTGACTCTCGGACAGGAAGCACTGAAGCTTTCTTT	CASSDSRTGSTEAFF
TRBV19	TRBJ2-1	.	.	TGTGCCAGTAGTATAGGGAGTGGCTCCTACAATGAGCAGTTCTTC	CASSIGSGSYNEQFF
TRBV25-1	TRBJ2-1	.	TRBD2	TGTGCCAGCAGTGGCCCATCTAGCGGGTCCTACAATGAGCAGTTCTTC	CASSGPSSGSYNEQFF
TRBV24-1	TRBJ1-5	.	TRBD1	TGTGCCACCAGTGATGATCGGACAGGGAGTCAGCCCCAGCATTTT	CATSDDRTGSQPQHF
TRBV10-3	TRBJ2-3	.	TRBD2	TGTGCCATCAGGTCTAGCGGGGTAGCAGATACGCAGTATTTT	CAIRSSGVADTQYF
TRBV4-1	TRBJ1-1	.	.	TGCGCCAGCAGCCAAGATTTAAGGGGGACCACTGAAGCTTTCTTT	CASSQDLRGTTEAFF
TRBV18	TRBJ1-6	.	TRBD1	TGTGCCAGCTCACCCACAGGGGGGAGATCACCCCTCCACTTT	CASSPTGGRSPLHF
TRBV12-5	TRBJ1-3	.	TRBD1	TGTGCTAGTGGTTTGGCGACGCTGACAGGGGGCTCTGGAAACACCATATATTTT	CASGLATLTGGSGNTIYF
TRBV24-1	TRBJ2-3	.	.	TGTGCCACCAGTGATTTGTGGGGGGACACAGATACGCAGTATTTT	CATSDLWGDTDTQYF
TRBV20-1	TRBJ2-2	once	TRBD2	TGCAGTGCTAGTGGGCTAGCGGGGGCCGGGGAGCTGTTTTTT	CSASGLAGAGELFF
TRBV7-8	TRBJ1-2	.	.	TGTGCCAGCAGCGGGGGGGGTGACTATGGCTACACCTTC	CASSGGGDYGYTF
TRBV9	TRBJ1-1	.	TRBD1	TGTGCCAGCAGCGTAGGAGGGACAGCGAACACTGAAGCTTTCTTT	CASSVGGTANTEAFF